This record looks at one T cell receptor beta chain sequence and its context. Its matching antigen is unknown. The entry originates in a study of blood T cells in healthy people across ages. Study-level points and caveats: Aged donors had fewer naive CD4+ cells and lower diversity than long-lived donors.

V gave up 2 bases and J gave up 7 bases; unmatched junction bases: 7. The germline V gene encodes CDR1 SQVTM and CDR2 ANQGSEA. The CDR3 consists of 13 residues. The use of a sample-barcoded 5' primer and a J-beta primer mix characterized a second PCR of roughly 7 to 11 cycles. Each CDR3 protein gets one entry after TCRdb re-called the 5' RACE reads with MiXCR. Altogether approximately 1.5 million distinct CDR3 sequences are present, approximately 43% being singletons, with the ten largest covering about 4.1%. Samples each had at least 5.5 micrograms of total RNA extracted. V is TRBV29-1 and J is TRBJ2-7; 8 nucleotides agree with TRBD2. Sequenced material: blood. The clonotype was recovered from a woman between 18 and 29 years old in good health. The CDR3 region is CSVERTSYNEQYF. The CDR3 DNA reads TGCAGCGTTGAAAGGACTAGCTACAATGAGCAGTACTTC.